The TCR beta chain under discussion was sequenced for a study of shared clonotypes between healthy human individuals. Study-level points and caveats: Represented diversity, genetic and exposure-history alike, was limited by few donors.

The deep-level immunoSEQ assay was used. Assay: immunoSEQ multiplex PCR; the TCRdb copy retains only in-frame clones and omits some. Of hundreds of thousands of clones listed, roughly 72% are singletons. Note on this clone: What it recognizes is unknown.

Input material: PBMCs. The sequence derives from a woman aged 40 to 50 in good health. Some clones in this sample may be carry-over from other donors' samples.

The CDR3 nucleotides read TGTGCCAGCAGGAGGGGGGGGTCAGAGACCCAGTACTTC. This translates into CASRRGGSETQYF. The V and J genes are TRBV28 and TRBJ2-5; the D gene is possibly TRBD2 (7 bases). V was shortened by 6 bases and J by 4 bases, with 12 bases between the two germline ends. The CDR3 has 13 amino acids. The germline V gene encodes CDR1 MDHEN and CDR2 SYDVKM.